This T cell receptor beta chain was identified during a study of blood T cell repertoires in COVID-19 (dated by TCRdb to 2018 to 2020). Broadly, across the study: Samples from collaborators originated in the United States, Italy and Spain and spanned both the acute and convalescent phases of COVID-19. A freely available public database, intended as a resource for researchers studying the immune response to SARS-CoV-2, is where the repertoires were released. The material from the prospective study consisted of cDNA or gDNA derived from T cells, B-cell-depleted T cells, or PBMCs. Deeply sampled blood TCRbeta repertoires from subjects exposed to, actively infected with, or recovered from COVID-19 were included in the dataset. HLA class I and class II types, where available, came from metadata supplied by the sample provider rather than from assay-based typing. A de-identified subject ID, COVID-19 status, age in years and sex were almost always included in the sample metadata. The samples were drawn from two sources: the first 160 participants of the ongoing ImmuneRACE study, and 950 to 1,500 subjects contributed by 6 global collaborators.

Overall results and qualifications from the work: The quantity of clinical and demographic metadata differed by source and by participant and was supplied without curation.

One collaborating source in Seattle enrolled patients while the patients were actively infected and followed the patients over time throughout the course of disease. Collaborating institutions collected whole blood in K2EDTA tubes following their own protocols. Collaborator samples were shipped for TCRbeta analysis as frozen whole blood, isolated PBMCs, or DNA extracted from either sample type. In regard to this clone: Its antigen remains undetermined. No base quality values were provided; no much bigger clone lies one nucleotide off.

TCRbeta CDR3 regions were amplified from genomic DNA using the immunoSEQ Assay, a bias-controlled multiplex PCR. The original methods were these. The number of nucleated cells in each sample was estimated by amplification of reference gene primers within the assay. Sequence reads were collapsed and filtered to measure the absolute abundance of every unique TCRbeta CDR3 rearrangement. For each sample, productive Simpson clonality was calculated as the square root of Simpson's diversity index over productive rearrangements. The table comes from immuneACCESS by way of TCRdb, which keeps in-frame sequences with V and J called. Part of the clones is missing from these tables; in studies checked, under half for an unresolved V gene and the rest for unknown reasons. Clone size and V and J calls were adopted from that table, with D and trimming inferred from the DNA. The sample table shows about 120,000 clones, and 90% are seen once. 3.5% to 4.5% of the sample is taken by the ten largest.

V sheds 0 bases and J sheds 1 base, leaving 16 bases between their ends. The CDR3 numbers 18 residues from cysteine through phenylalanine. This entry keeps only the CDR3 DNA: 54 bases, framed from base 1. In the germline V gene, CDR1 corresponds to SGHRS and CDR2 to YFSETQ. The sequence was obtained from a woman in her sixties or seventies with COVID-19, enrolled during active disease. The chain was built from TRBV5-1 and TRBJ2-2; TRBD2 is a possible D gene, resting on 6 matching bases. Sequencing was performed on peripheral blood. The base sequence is TGCGCCAGCAGCTTGGGAGTTCGCGGGACCGAGAACACCGGGGAGCTGTTTTTT. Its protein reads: CASSLGVRGTENTGELFF.